This TCR beta chain was recovered during a study of cytomegalovirus exposure and HLA in healthy donors. The germline gives CDR1 GTSNPN, CDR2 SVGIG (reference sequence). The V gene lost 0 bases and the J gene lost 0 bases, with 17 bases spanning the gap. The CDR3 runs to 17 residues. This clone was seen once. The primer mix had 60 Vbeta and 13 Jbeta primers. Assay: immunoSEQ multiplex PCR; the TCRdb copy retains only in-frame clones and omits some. The sample records approximately 76,000 clones, approximately 79% being singletons. The TCR originated in a young man in good health and CMV-seronegative. The sequenced sample was PBMCs. This chain connects TRBV30 to TRBJ1-2; the D gene is possibly TRBD1 (6 bases). The CDR3 nucleotides are TGTGCCTGGAGTGTAAGGTCCAGGGGAGAAACTAACTATGGCTACACCTTC. It encodes CAWSVRSRGETNYGYTF.